This T cell receptor beta chain was profiled in a study of Ad26.COV2.S vaccination and SARS-CoV-2 variants. The wider study: Ad26.COV2.S given intramuscularly, once or twice 56 days apart.

Treatment given: about 20 received Ad26.COV2.S at low or high dose, single or two shots; a few received placebo; per-sample allocation not given. Following the first vaccine or placebo injection, samples were taken on day 63. Some clones are missing from TCRdb's copy, which holds only in-frame ones; the method was immunoSEQ multiplex PCR. The sample lists hundreds of thousands of clones, about 89% occurring once. The sequence derives from a person aged 18 to 59 who received the Ad26.COV2.S COVID-19 vaccine or a placebo. Sequences were derived from peripheral blood, sampled in a trial of Ad26.COV2.S vaccine versus placebo.

CDR3 protein: CASSQAAQSTDTQYF. The CDR3 region has the DNA TGTGCCAGCAGCCAGGCCGCACAGAGCACAGATACGCAGTATTTT. This chain connects TRBV7-6 to TRBJ2-3, with unresolved D. Germline lookup yields CDR1 SGHVS and CDR2 FNYEAQ. The CDR3 length is 15 residues. The V end lost 5 bases, the J end lost 0 bases, and 12 bases lay between the germline ends.